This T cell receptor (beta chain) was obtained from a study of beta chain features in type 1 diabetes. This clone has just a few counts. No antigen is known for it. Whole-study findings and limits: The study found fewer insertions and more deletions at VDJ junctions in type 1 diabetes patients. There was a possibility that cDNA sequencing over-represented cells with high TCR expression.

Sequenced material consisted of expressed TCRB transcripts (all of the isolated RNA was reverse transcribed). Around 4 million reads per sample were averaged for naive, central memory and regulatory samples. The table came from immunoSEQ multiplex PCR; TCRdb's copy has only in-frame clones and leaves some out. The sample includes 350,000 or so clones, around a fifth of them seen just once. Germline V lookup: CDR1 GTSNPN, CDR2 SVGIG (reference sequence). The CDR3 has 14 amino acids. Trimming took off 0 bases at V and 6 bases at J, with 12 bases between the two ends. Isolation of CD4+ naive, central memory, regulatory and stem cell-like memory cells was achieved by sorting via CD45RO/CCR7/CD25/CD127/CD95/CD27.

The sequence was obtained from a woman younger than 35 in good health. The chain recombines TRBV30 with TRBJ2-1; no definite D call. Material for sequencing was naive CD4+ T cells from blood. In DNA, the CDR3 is TGTGCCTGGAGTGTACAGATAGGTGTCAATGAGCAGTTCTTC. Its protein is CAWSVQIGVNEQFF.